This passage covers 12 T cell receptor beta chains from one sample sequenced in a study of blood T cells in healthy people across ages. Sample-barcoded 5' priming and a J-beta primer mix drove a second PCR of about 7 to 12 cycles. TCRdb recomputed calls from the 5' RACE reads with MiXCR, one row per CDR3 protein. The table records 650,000 to 1,000,000 distinct CDR3 sequences, around 45% of them present only once. The sequencing sample was made of blood. Receptors originate from a man older than 75 in good health.

This clonotype was recorded a few times. The J gene is TRBJ2-1, the V gene TRBV27; D not certain. Trimming took 4 bases from V and 9 from J, leaving 7 bases between them. Germline CDR1 is MNHEY and CDR2 is SMNVEV (reference sequence). This CDR3 spans 11 amino acids. This CDR3 reads CASSSYSEQFF. The DNA of the CDR3 is TGTGCCAGCAGTTCGTATAGTGAGCAGTTCTTC.

The rearrangement links TRBV2 to TRBJ2-7; D may be TRBD2 (6 bases). Trimming took off 11 bases at V and 3 bases at J, with 11 bases between the two ends. Germline assignment: CDR1 SNHLY and CDR2 FYNNEI. This CDR3 is 11 amino acids long. The CDR3 here is CAGGAHYEQYF. The CDR3, as DNA: TGTGCCGGCGGGGCCCACTACGAGCAGTACTTC.

The chain joins TRBV5-1 to TRBJ1-2, with D unresolved. The CDR3 loop spans 13 amino acids. V lost 2 bases, J lost 6 bases, and 11 bases lay in between. In germline, CDR1 is SGHRS, CDR2 YFSETQ. CDR3: CASSFDLGNGYTF. Here the CDR3 DNA reads TGCGCCAGCAGCTTTGACTTAGGAAATGGCTACACCTTC.

This rearrangement joins TRBV12-3 or TRBV12-4 to TRBJ1-4; 7 positions match TRBD1. This CDR3 is 14 amino acids long. The V and J ends lost 5 bases and 6 bases, in that order; junction bases with no gene match: 6. Here the CDR3 reads CASSTGVGDEKLFF. The DNA for the CDR3 is TGTGCCAGCAGTACAGGGGTTGGGGATGAAAAACTGTTTTTT.

A note on this clonotype: The junction departs from germline at one end; a sequencing error may be responsible. The chain joins TRBV7-9 to TRBJ2-1; D assignment may be TRBD1 or TRBD2 (5 bases each). This CDR3 is built from 15 residues. CDR1 SEHNR and CDR2 FQNEAQ come from the germline V gene (reference sequence). The CDR3 DNA reads TGTGCCAGCAGCCCACTAGGGAGAAGGGGCAATGAGCGGTTCTTC. Translated, it gives CASSPLGRRGNERFF.

V gene TRBV5-1 combines with J gene TRBJ2-7, with D possibly matching TRBD2 (6 bases). Germline CDR1 is SGHRS and CDR2 is YFSETQ. The CDR3 sequence is 15 residues long. V lost 4 bases and J lost 9, with 23 bases in between. The CDR3 spells CASSPGLPRTTGQYF. The CDR3 DNA is TGCGCCAGCAGCCCGGGACTTCCCCGCACTACGGGGCAGTACTTC.

This clonotype was observed many times. The rearrangement links TRBV28 to TRBJ2-5, with D perhaps TRBD2 (6 bases). This CDR3 is 15 amino acids long. Germline lookup yields CDR1 MDHEN and CDR2 SYDVKM. V lost 5 bases and J lost 2, with 15 bases in between. In DNA, the CDR3 is TGTGCCAGCAGTCTACCGCTGGGACTTCAAGAGACCCAGTACTTC. Translated, it gives CASSLPLGLQETQYF.

This clonotype was picked up a small number of times. V and J are TRBV25-1 and TRBJ2-7; D perhaps matches TRBD2 (5 bases). Trimming took 9 bases from V and 10 from J, leaving 19 bases between them. Germline CDR1 MGHDK, CDR2 SYGVNS. This CDR3 is 12 amino acids long. In DNA form, the CDR3 reads TGTGCCAGTAGCGAGAATTTTGACACCCAGTACTTC. It is translated as CASSENFDTQYF.

This clonotype has more than one count but fewer than ten. The CDR3 sequence is CSATGNEQFF. DNA of the CDR3: TGCAGTGCCACAGGGAATGAGCAGTTCTTC. The chain combines TRBV20-1 with TRBJ2-1; possible D gene TRBD1, 6 bases. The V end was cut by 6 bases, the J end by 7 bases, with 7 bases between. This CDR3 comprises 10 residues. The germline gives CDR1 DFQATT, CDR2 SNEGSKA (reference sequence).

This clonotype came up many times. The chain is built from TRBV6-2 or TRBV6-3 and TRBJ2-1; D is unclear. CDR3 length equals 12 residues. CDR1 MNHEY and CDR2 SVGEGT come from the germline V gene. Trimming removed 2 bases at V and 9 bases at J, with 8 bases between. In nucleotides, the CDR3 is TGTGCCAGCAGTTACCACTCCAGTGAGCAGTTCTTC. It translates to CASSYHSSEQFF.

This clonotype has a handful of counts. This sequence joins TRBV28 and TRBJ2-1, with D tentatively TRBD2 (5 bases). V was pared by 4 bases and J by 8 bases, with 12 bases between. Germline-derived CDR1 and CDR2 are MDHEN and SYDVKM. The CDR3 covers 13 residues. The CDR3 reads CASSSGLGDEQFF. The CDR3 nucleotides read TGTGCCAGCAGTTCGGGGTTAGGTGATGAGCAGTTCTTC.

This clonotype has only one observation. The rearrangement links TRBV7-2 to TRBJ2-7; perhaps TRBD1 as D (6 bases). The germline gives CDR1 SGHTA, CDR2 FQGNSA. V was pared by 1 base and J by 12 bases, with 22 bases between. The CDR3 contains 15 residues. The CDR3 loop reads CASSLVGIGGETRYF. As DNA, the CDR3 is TGTGCCAGCAGCTTAGTCGGTATAGGGGGAGAGACCCGGTACTTC. The variable domain in full, completed from reference TRBV7-2 and TRBJ2-7, reads GAGVSQSPSNKVTEKGKDVELRCDPISGHTALYWYRQSLGQGLEFLIYFQGNSAPDKSGLPSDRFSAERTGGSVSTLTIQRTQQEDSAVYLCASSLVGIGGETRYFGPGTRLTVT.